The source of this TCR beta chain is a study of blood T cell repertoires in COVID-19. About the study: COVID-19 samples, acute and convalescent, were from the United States, Italy and Spain. In each case, the material was cDNA or gDNA derived from T cells, B-cell-depleted T cells, or PBMCs.

Germline V gives CDR1 SGHVS, CDR2 FNYEAQ. V lost 4 bases and J lost 10, with 20 bases in between. CDR3 size: 16 residues. Per the study methods: Amplified reference gene primers provided the basis for estimating nucleated cell counts. Clones were read by immunoSEQ multiplex PCR, and TCRdb kept only the in-frame ones, dropping some. From that table come the V and J calls and clone size; the DNA was used to work out D and trimming. The top ten clones hold over 9.5% of a sample with roughly 41,000 clones, about 74% of them seen once. The TCR was taken from a man in his 70s with COVID-19, enrolled during active disease. The chain employs TRBV7-6 and TRBJ1-6; D perhaps matches TRBD1 (6 bases). What was sequenced was peripheral blood. The CDR3 here is CASSSARQGQGSPLHF. The CDR3 DNA is TGTGCCAGCAGCTCAGCCCGGCAGGGGCAGGGGTCACCCCTCCACTTT.